The rows below give T cell receptor beta chains drawn from one sample of a study of preoperative IRX-2 immunotherapy in early breast cancer. TCRdb keeps only in-frame clones here, not all; method: immunoSEQ multiplex PCR. The profile shows about 98,000 clones, approximately 90% of them singletons. The sample here was tumor tissue, taken after IRX-2 immunotherapy. These receptors all come from a human donor with breast cancer. Each CDR3 is given with its conserved first and last residue. Part of the rows lack a size; the others show once, few, many or a class for expanded clones.

v_call: TRBV18; cdr3_length: 14; j_call: TRBJ1-1; clone_size: once; cdr3_aa: CASLSGGADTEAFF
v_call: TRBV30; cdr3_length: 13; j_call: TRBJ1-2; clone_size: NA; cdr3_aa: CAWSPGVYVGYTF
v_call: TRBV7-1; cdr3_length: 14; j_call: TRBJ2-7; clone_size: once; cdr3_aa: CASSRSGRANEQYF
v_call: TRBV29-1; cdr3_length: 14; j_call: TRBJ1-2; clone_size: NA; cdr3_aa: CSGAGGQGNYGYTF
v_call: TRBV19; cdr3_length: 14; j_call: TRBJ2-5; clone_size: NA; cdr3_aa: CASSIWGDMETQYF
v_call: TRBV1; cdr3_length: 16; j_call: TRBJ2-7; clone_size: many; cdr3_aa: CASSPSKGQGTDEQYF
v_call: TRBV6-8; cdr3_length: 12; j_call: TRBJ1-5; clone_size: NA; cdr3_aa: CASRHKDQPQHF
v_call: TRBV19; cdr3_length: 16; j_call: TRBJ1-4; clone_size: NA; cdr3_aa: CASSLRGGTTNEKLFF
v_call: TRBV5-1; cdr3_length: 16; j_call: TRBJ2-5; clone_size: NA; cdr3_aa: CASSRDGTGRAETQYF
v_call: TRBV29-1; cdr3_length: 12; j_call: TRBJ2-1; clone_size: NA; cdr3_aa: CSGKSSYNEQFF
v_call: TRBV30; cdr3_length: 12; j_call: TRBJ1-1; clone_size: NA; cdr3_aa: CARAALNTEAFF
v_call: TRBV9; cdr3_length: 15; j_call: TRBJ2-1; clone_size: NA; cdr3_aa: CASSGDHDPYNEQFF
v_call: TRBV29-1; cdr3_length: 15; j_call: TRBJ1-2; clone_size: NA; cdr3_aa: CSVGTPGQSNYGYTF
v_call: TRBV28; cdr3_length: 14; j_call: TRBJ1-5; clone_size: NA; cdr3_aa: CASSLVTANQPQHF
v_call: TRBV11-3; cdr3_length: 14; j_call: TRBJ1-4; clone_size: NA; cdr3_aa: CASSFGILNEKLFF
v_call: TRBV30; cdr3_length: 12; j_call: TRBJ1-2; clone_size: NA; cdr3_aa: CAWSSGGGGYTF
v_call: TRBV5-1; cdr3_length: 15; j_call: TRBJ2-1; clone_size: NA; cdr3_aa: CASSLAEVQNNEQFF
v_call: TRBV19; cdr3_length: 14; j_call: TRBJ2-7; clone_size: NA; cdr3_aa: CASSITGGGYEQYF
v_call: TRBV30; cdr3_length: 13; j_call: TRBJ2-7; clone_size: NA; cdr3_aa: CAWSGELWHEQYF
v_call: TRBV5-1; cdr3_length: 14; j_call: TRBJ2-2; clone_size: NA; cdr3_aa: CASSVRDGYQELFF
v_call: TRBV1; cdr3_length: 18; j_call: TRBJ2-3; clone_size: NA; cdr3_aa: CASSQDRTSGGARDTQYF
v_call: TRBV28; cdr3_length: 17; j_call: TRBJ1-5; clone_size: NA; cdr3_aa: CASRLIYDRGSNQPQHF
v_call: TRBV6-8; cdr3_length: 14; j_call: TRBJ2-4; clone_size: few; cdr3_aa: CASIQGTIGNIQYF
v_call: TRBV8-2; cdr3_length: 15; j_call: TRBJ2-7; clone_size: NA; cdr3_aa: CAGKDPTGDSYEQYF
v_call: TRBV6-8; cdr3_length: 14; j_call: TRBJ1-4; clone_size: few; cdr3_aa: CAIREGGGNEKLFF
v_call: TRBV29-1; cdr3_length: 17; j_call: TRBJ1-1; clone_size: few; cdr3_aa: CSVEAAGGGISGAEAFF
v_call: TRBV5-1; cdr3_length: 15; j_call: TRBJ2-2; clone_size: NA; cdr3_aa: CASSWGLAGTGELFF
v_call: TRBV22-1; cdr3_length: 15; j_call: TRBJ1-1; clone_size: NA; cdr3_aa: CASSDIRTGNTEAFF
v_call: TRBV5-1; cdr3_length: 15; j_call: TRBJ2-1; clone_size: NA; cdr3_aa: CASSDRVHSYNEQFF
v_call: TRBV7-6; cdr3_length: 16; j_call: TRBJ2-7; clone_size: few; cdr3_aa: CASSPIPTESSYEQYF
v_call: TRBV28; cdr3_length: 14; j_call: TRBJ1-4; clone_size: NA; cdr3_aa: CASRGYSGVEKLFF
v_call: TRBV29-1; cdr3_length: 15; j_call: TRBJ1-1; clone_size: NA; cdr3_aa: CSVAGNRGNDAEAFF
v_call: TRBV7-7; cdr3_length: 15; j_call: TRBJ2-1; clone_size: once; cdr3_aa: CASSFPQIWGHEQFF
v_call: TRBV2; cdr3_length: 16; j_call: TRBJ1-6; clone_size: NA; cdr3_aa: CASALEERRGNSPLHF
v_call: TRBV5-1; cdr3_length: 14; j_call: TRBJ2-3; clone_size: NA; cdr3_aa: CASSLASGQDTQYF
v_call: TRBV30; cdr3_length: 16; j_call: TRBJ1-5; clone_size: NA; cdr3_aa: CAWSGANDRGGQPQHF
v_call: TRBV9; cdr3_length: 14; j_call: TRBJ2-7; clone_size: NA; cdr3_aa: CASMRRGSGDEQYF
v_call: TRBV18; cdr3_length: 16; j_call: TRBJ2-7; clone_size: NA; cdr3_aa: CASSPVREESSYEQYF
v_call: TRBV11-3; cdr3_length: 14; j_call: TRBJ2-7; clone_size: NA; cdr3_aa: CASSRAGTDGEQYF
v_call: TRBV7-7; cdr3_length: 15; j_call: TRBJ2-2; clone_size: NA; cdr3_aa: CASSAVDRLPGELFF
v_call: TRBV23-1; cdr3_length: 17; j_call: TRBJ2-3; clone_size: NA; cdr3_aa: CASSPGLAGGPTDTQYF
v_call: TRBV5-1; cdr3_length: 14; j_call: TRBJ1-2; clone_size: many; cdr3_aa: CASSRDGNYYGYTF
v_call: TRBV10-2; cdr3_length: 14; j_call: TRBJ2-7; clone_size: NA; cdr3_aa: CASSERERDYEQYF
v_call: TRBV19; cdr3_length: 16; j_call: TRBJ1-1; clone_size: NA; cdr3_aa: CASILLRGGGLTEAFF
v_call: TRBV6-4; cdr3_length: 16; j_call: TRBJ2-1; clone_size: NA; cdr3_aa: CATGTSGGPSYNEQFF
v_call: TRBV19; cdr3_length: 15; j_call: TRBJ1-2; clone_size: NA; cdr3_aa: CASSTGDRMNYGYTF
v_call: TRBV18; cdr3_length: 16; j_call: TRBJ1-3; clone_size: NA; cdr3_aa: CASSPDAPLSGNTIYF
v_call: TRBV6-8; cdr3_length: 12; j_call: TRBJ1-2; clone_size: NA; cdr3_aa: CASQEGNYGYTF
v_call: TRBV19; cdr3_length: 16; j_call: TRBJ1-2; clone_size: once; cdr3_aa: CASSIAGGDTGYGYTF
v_call: TRBV19; cdr3_length: 15; j_call: TRBJ2-1; clone_size: NA; cdr3_aa: CASGGKTGVHNEQFF
v_call: TRBV19; cdr3_length: 15; j_call: TRBJ1-3; clone_size: NA; cdr3_aa: CASRDRDILGNTIYF
v_call: TRBV6-8; cdr3_length: 16; j_call: TRBJ2-2; clone_size: NA; cdr3_aa: CASSFHRGLGTGELFF
v_call: TRBV19; cdr3_length: 16; j_call: TRBJ1-5; clone_size: NA; cdr3_aa: CASSTLGGVKVQPQHF
v_call: TRBV5-1; cdr3_length: 15; j_call: TRBJ1-1; clone_size: NA; cdr3_aa: CASSLGDRKNTEAFF
v_call: TRBV12-5; cdr3_length: 15; j_call: TRBJ2-2; clone_size: NA; cdr3_aa: CASGPDVPWSGELFF
v_call: TRBV28; cdr3_length: 14; j_call: TRBJ2-3; clone_size: NA; cdr3_aa: CARRTLLRSDTQYF
v_call: TRBV19; cdr3_length: 16; j_call: TRBJ2-1; clone_size: NA; cdr3_aa: CASSPLLAGGVGEQFF
v_call: TRBV19; cdr3_length: 14; j_call: TRBJ1-1; clone_size: NA; cdr3_aa: CASSISGVNTEAFF
v_call: TRBV19; cdr3_length: 14; j_call: TRBJ1-1; clone_size: NA; cdr3_aa: CASKTPGPNTEAFF
v_call: TRBV28; cdr3_length: 15; j_call: TRBJ2-7; clone_size: NA; cdr3_aa: CASSFVLAGGYEQYF